The text below deals with one TCR beta chain. This entry comes from a study of post-analysis software for immune sequencing data. Presence of unique molecular identifiers characterized the TCR beta cDNA libraries. TCRdb independently ran MiXCR on the PCR reads; one entry per CDR3 protein. The profile shows about 460,000 distinct CDR3 sequences, roughly 45% of them singletons. The source of this sequence is a girl aged 5-17 years with multiple sclerosis. The sequenced material came from blood.

The chain's CDR3 is CSAARGGYNEQFF. CDR3 sequence (DNA): TGCAGCGCGGCGAGGGGAGGCTACAATGAGCAGTTCTTC. The chain has TRBV29-1 and TRBJ2-1; maybe TRBD2 (6 bases). The CDR3 has 13 residues. CDR1 is SQVTM and CDR2 is ANQGSEA in the germline V gene. The V end lost 7 bases, the J end lost 3 bases, and 13 bases lay between the germline ends.